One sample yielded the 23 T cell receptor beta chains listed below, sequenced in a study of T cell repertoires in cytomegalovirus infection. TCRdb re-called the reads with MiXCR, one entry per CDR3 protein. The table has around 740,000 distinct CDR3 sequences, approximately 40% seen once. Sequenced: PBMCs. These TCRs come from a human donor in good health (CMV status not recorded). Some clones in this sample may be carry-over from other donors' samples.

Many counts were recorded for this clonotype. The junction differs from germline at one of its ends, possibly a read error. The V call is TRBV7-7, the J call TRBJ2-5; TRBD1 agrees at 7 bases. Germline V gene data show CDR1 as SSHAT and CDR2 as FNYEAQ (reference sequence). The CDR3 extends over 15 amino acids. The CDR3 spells CASSLVGGVEETQYF. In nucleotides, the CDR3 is TGTGCTAGCAGCTTAGTAGGGGGCGTAGAAGAGACCCAGTACTTC. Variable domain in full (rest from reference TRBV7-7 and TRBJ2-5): GAGVSQSPRYKVTKRGQDVTLRCDPISSHATLYWYQQALGQGPEFLTYFNYEAQPDKSGLPSDRFSAERPEGSISTLTIQRTEQRDSAMYRCASSLVGGVEETQYFGPGTRLLVL.

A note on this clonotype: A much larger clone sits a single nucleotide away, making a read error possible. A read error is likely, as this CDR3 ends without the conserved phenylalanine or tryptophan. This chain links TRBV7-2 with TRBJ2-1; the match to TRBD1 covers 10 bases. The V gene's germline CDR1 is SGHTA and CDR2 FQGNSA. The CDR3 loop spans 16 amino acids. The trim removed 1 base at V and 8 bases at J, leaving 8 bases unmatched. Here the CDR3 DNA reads TGTGCCAGCAGCTTAGGGTGGACAGGGGGTACATATGAGCAGTTCTTA. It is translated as CASSLGWTGGTYEQFL.

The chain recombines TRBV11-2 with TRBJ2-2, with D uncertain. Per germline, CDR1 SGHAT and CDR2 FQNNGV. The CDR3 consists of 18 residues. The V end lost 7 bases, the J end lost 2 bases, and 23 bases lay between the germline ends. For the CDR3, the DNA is TGTGCCAGCACCCCTCAGGCGGCTCTTTTTCCTAACACCGGGGAGCTGTTTTTT. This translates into CASTPQAALFPNTGELFF. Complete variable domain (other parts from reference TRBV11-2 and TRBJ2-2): EAGVAQSPRYKIIEKRQSVAFWCNPISGHATLYWYQQILGQGPKLLIQFQNNGVVDDSQLPKDRFSAERLKGVDSTLKIQPAKLEDSAVYLCASTPQAALFPNTGELFFGEGSRLTVL.

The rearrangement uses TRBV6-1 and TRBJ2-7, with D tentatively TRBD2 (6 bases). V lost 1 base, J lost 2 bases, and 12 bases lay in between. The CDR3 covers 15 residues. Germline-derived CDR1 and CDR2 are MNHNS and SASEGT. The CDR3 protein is CASSEEGLFTYEQYF. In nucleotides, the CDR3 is TGTGCCAGCAGTGAAGAGGGACTTTTTACCTACGAGCAGTACTTC.

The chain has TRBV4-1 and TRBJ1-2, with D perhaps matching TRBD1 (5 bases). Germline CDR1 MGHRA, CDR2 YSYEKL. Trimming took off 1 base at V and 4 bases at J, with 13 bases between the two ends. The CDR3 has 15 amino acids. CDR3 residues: CASSQVKSRVYGYTF. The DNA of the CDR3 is TGCGCCAGCAGCCAAGTTAAATCCAGGGTCTATGGCTACACCTTC.

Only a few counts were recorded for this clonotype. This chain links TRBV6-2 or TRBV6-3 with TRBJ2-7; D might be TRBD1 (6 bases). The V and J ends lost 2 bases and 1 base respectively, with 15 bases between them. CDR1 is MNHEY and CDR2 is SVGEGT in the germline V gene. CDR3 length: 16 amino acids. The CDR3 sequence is CASSYGTTYGSYEQYF. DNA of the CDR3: TGTGCCAGCAGTTACGGGACAACCTATGGGTCCTACGAGCAGTACTTC.

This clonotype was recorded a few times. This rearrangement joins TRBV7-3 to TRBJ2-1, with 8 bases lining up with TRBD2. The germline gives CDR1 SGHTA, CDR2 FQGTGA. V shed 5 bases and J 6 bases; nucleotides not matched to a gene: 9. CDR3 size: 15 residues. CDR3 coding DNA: TGTGCCAGCAGCCGCCGTGGGGCGGGGGGCAATGAGCAGTTCTTC. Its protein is CASSRRGAGGNEQFF.

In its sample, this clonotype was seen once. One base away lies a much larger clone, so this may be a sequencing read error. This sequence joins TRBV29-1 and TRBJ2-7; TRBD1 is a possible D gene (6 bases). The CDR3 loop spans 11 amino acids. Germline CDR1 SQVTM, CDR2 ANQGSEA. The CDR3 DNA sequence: TGCCGCGTTGGACAGAGTTACGAGCAGTACTTC. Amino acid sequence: CRVGQSYEQYF.

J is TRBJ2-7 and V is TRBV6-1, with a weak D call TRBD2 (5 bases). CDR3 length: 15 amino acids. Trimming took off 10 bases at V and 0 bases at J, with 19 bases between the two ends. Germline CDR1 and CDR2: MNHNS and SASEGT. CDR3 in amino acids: CATTGIAYTSYEQYF. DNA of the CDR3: TGTGCCACAACCGGGATAGCGTATACCTCCTACGAGCAGTACTTC.

The CDR3 DNA follows: TGTGCCAGCAGTTTGGCTGGTACTTGGGGGAAAGATACGCAGTATTTT. Translation gives CASSLAGTWGKDTQYF. This rearrangement joins TRBV28 to TRBJ2-3; D could derive from TRBD1 or TRBD2 (5 bases each). Germline CDR1 and CDR2: MDHEN and SYDVKM. V dropped 3 bases and J dropped 5 bases, with 18 bases sitting between them. The CDR3 totals 16 residues.

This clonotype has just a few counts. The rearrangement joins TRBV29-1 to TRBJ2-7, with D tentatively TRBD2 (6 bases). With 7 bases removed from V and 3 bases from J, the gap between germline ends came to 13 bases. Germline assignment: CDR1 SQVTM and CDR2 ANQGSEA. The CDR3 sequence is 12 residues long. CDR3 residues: CSALGEVYEQYF. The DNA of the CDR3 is TGCAGCGCCCTCGGGGAGGTCTACGAGCAGTACTTC.

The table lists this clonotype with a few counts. The CDR3 DNA is TGTGCCAGCAGCCCTGACGGGCGCAATCAGCCCCAGCATTTT. It encodes CASSPDGRNQPQHF. J is TRBJ1-5 and V is TRBV6-2 or TRBV6-3; unclear D gene. Trimming cost V 6 bases and J 2 bases, with 11 bases left between them. The CDR3 is 14 residues long. CDR1 is MNHEY, CDR2 SVGEGT, per germline.

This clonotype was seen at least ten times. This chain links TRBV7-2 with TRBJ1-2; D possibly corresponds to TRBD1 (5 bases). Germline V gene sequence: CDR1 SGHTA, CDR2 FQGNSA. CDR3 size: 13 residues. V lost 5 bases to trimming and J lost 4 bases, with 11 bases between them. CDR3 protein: CASSLPRGYGYTF. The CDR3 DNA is TGTGCCAGCAGCCTCCCGAGGGGCTATGGCTACACCTTC.

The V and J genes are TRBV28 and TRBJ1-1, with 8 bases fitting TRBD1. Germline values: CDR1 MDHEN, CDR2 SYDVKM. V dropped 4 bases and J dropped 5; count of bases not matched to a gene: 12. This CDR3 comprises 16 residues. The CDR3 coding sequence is TGTGCCAGCAGTTCACCTTCCAGGGGGCGAGGAACTGAAGCTTTCTTT. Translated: CASSSPSRGRGTEAFF.

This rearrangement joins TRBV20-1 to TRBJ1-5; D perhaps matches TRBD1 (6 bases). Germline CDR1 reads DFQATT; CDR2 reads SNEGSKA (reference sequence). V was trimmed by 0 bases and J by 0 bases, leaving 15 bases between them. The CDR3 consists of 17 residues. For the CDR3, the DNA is TGCAGTGCTAGAGAGCTCGGACAGAGCAATAGCAATCAGCCCCAGCATTTT. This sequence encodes CSARELGQSNSNQPQHF.

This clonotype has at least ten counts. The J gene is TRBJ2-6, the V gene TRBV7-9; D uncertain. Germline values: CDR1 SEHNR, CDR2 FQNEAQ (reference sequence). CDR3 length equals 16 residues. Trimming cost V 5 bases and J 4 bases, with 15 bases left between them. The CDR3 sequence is CASSPQPDAGANVLTF. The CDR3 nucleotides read TGTGCCAGCAGCCCCCAGCCTGACGCCGGGGCCAACGTCCTGACTTTC.

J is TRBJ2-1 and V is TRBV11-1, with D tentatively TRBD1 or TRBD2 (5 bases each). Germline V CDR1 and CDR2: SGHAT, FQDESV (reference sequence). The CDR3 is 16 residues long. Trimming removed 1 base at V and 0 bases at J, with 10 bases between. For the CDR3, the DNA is TGTGCCAGCAGCTTAGACCGGGGACCCTCCTACAATGAGCAGTTCTTC. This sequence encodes CASSLDRGPSYNEQFF.

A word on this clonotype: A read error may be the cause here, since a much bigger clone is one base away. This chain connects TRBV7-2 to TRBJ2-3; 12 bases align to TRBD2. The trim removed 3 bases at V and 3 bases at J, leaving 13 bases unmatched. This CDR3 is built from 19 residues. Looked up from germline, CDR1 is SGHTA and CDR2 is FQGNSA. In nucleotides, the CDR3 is TGTGCCAGCAGCTTGCGGACTAGCGGGACGACCTTGGGGACAGATACGCAGTATTTT. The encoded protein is CASSLRTSGTTLGTDTQYF.

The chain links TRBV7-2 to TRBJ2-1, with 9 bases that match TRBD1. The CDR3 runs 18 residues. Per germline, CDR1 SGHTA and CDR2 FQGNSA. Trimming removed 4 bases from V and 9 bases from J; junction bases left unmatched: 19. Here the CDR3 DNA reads TGTGCCAGCAGCTCCAGGGGGGGACAGGGTGGGCACCCTGGTGAGCAGTTCTTC. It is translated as CASSSRGGQGGHPGEQFF.

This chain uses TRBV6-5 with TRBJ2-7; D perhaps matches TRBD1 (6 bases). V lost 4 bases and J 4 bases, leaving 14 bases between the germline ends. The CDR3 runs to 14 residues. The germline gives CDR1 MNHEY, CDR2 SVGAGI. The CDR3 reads CASSSETGIYEQYF. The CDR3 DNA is TGTGCCAGCAGTTCCGAGACAGGAATATACGAGCAGTACTTC.

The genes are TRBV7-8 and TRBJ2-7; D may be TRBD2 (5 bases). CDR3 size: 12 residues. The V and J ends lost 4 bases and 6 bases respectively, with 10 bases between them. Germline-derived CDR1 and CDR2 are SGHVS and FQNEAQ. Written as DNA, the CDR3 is TGTGCCAGCAGCTCTACCGCGGGCGAGCAGTACTTC. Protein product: CASSSTAGEQYF.

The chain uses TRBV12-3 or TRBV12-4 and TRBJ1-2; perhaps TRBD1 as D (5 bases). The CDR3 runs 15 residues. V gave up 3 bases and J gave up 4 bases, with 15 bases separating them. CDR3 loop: CASSFGAAAIYGYTF. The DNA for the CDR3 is TGTGCCAGCAGTTTCGGGGCAGCTGCAATCTATGGCTACACCTTC.

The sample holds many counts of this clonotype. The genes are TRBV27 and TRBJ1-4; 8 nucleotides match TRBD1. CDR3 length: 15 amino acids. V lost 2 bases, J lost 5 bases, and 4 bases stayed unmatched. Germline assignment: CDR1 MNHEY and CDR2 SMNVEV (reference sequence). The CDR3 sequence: CASSLMSGGNEKLFF. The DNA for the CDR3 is TGTGCCAGCAGTTTAATGTCAGGGGGCAATGAAAAACTGTTTTTT.